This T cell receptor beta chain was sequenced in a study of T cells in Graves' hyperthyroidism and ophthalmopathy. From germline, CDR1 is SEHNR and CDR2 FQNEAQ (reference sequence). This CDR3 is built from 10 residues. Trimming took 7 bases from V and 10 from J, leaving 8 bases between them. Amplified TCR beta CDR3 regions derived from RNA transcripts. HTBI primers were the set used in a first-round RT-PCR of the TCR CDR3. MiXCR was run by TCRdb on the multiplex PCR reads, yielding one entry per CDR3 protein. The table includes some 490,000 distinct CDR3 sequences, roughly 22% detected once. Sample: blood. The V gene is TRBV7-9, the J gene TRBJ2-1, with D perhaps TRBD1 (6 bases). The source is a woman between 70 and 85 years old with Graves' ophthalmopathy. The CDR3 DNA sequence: TGTGCCAGCACTGGGGGCGAGCAGTTCTTC. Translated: CASTGGEQFF.